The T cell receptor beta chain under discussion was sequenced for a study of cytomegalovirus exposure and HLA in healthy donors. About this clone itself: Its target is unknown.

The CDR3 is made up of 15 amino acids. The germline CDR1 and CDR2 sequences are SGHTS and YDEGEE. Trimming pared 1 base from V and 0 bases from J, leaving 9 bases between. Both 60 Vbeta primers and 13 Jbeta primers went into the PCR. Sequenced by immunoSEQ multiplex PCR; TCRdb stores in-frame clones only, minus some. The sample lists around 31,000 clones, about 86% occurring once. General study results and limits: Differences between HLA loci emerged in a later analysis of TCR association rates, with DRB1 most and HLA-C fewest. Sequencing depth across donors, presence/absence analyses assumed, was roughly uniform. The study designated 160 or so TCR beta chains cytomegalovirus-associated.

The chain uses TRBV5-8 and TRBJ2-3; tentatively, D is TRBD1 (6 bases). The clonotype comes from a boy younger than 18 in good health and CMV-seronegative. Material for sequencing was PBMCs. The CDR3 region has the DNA TGTGCCAGCAGCTTGCAGGGGTCTAGCACAGATACGCAGTATTTT. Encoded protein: CASSLQGSSTDTQYF.